This is a list of T cell receptor beta chains from one sample in a study of OX40 agonist ivuxolimab in advanced cancers. Libraries were prepared by immunoSEQ multiplex PCR; TCRdb keeps only in-frame clonotypes and omits some of them. The data hold approximately 82,000 clones, with more than 75% observed a single time. This sample comprised CD4+ or CD8+ T cells sorted from blood, obtained in a trial of the OX40 agonist ivuxolimab. These receptors were taken from an adult with an advanced solid tumor such as melanoma, head and neck, liver or kidney cancer. The CDR3 runs from the conserved cysteine through the conserved F or W. D genes are given only for firm matches. Clone size is not always given. Where it is, it says once, few, many or a class for expanded clones.

TRBJ1-1	TRBV7-3	-	-	CASSPQGRGDTEAFF	TGTGCCAGCAGCCCCCAGGGGCGGGGGGACACTGAAGCTTTCTTT
TRBJ1-2	TRBV18	-	TRBD1	CASSPPSMDRGFGYTF	TGTGCCAGCTCACCACCGTCAATGGACAGGGGATTTGGCTACACCTTC
TRBJ1-1	TRBV5-1	-	TRBD1	CASSFQGVGTEAFF	TGCGCCAGCAGCTTCCAGGGGGTAGGCACTGAAGCTTTCTTT
TRBJ2-2	TRBV9	-	-	CASTLNGELFF	TGTGCCAGCACCCTGAACGGGGAGCTGTTTTTT
TRBJ2-3	TRBV27	-	-	CASSSHRGGTQYF	TGTGCCAGCAGTTCCCACAGGGGGGGTACGCAGTATTTT
TRBJ2-5	TRBV5-1	-	TRBD1	CASSLAGTGKETQYF	TGCGCCAGCAGCTTGGCCGGGACAGGTAAAGAGACCCAGTACTTC
TRBJ2-1	TRBV5-1	-	-	CASSLVLNEQFF	TGCGCCAGCAGCTTGGTATTAAATGAGCAGTTCTTC
TRBJ2-7	TRBV7-6	-	TRBD1	CASSLRPGQIYEQYF	TGTGCCAGCAGCTTACGGCCGGGACAGATCTACGAGCAGTACTTC
TRBJ2-3	TRBV7-8	-	TRBD2	CASSLLAGITTQYF	TGTGCCAGCAGCTTACTAGCGGGAATAACTACGCAGTATTTT
TRBJ1-2	TRBV2	-	TRBD1	CASRGDRGGYTF	TGTGCCAGCAGGGGGGACAGGGGAGGCTACACCTTC
TRBJ2-1	TRBV11-2	-	TRBD2	CASSLLAGTYNEQFF	TGTGCCAGCAGCTTACTAGCGGGGACTTACAATGAGCAGTTCTTC
TRBJ2-3	TRBV19	-	TRBD2	CASSQTSVGTDTQYF	TGTGCCAGTAGTCAGACTAGCGTCGGGACAGATACGCAGTATTTT
TRBJ2-1	TRBV6-6	-	TRBD2	CASGGGPGGEQFF	TGTGCCAGCGGCGGGGGACCGGGAGGTGAGCAGTTCTTC
TRBJ2-7	TRBV28	-	TRBD1	CASSSTTGGAYEQYF	TGTGCCAGCAGTTCAACGACAGGGGGCGCTTACGAGCAGTACTTC
TRBJ1-4	TRBV29-1	once	TRBD1	CSVTGTVNEKLFF	TGCAGCGTTACCGGGACAGTTAATGAAAAACTGTTTTTT
TRBJ2-2	TRBV5-1	-	TRBD1	CASVQGALGTGELFF	TGCGCCAGCGTACAGGGGGCCCTTGGGACCGGGGAGCTGTTTTTT
TRBJ1-3	TRBV5-1	-	-	CASSLAGDGSGNTIYF	TGCGCCAGCAGCTTGGCCGGGGACGGATCTGGAAACACCATATATTTT
TRBJ1-2	TRBV5-1	-	-	CASSLTADYGYTF	TGCGCCAGCAGCTTGACAGCCGACTATGGCTACACCTTC
TRBJ2-2	TRBV15	-	TRBD2	CATSRAGTSGREDTGELFF	TGTGCCACCAGCAGAGCCGGGACTAGCGGGAGGGAAGACACCGGGGAGCTGTTTTTT
TRBJ2-1	TRBV6-1	-	-	CASSDIWSSYNEQFF	TGTGCCAGCAGTGATATTTGGAGCTCCTACAATGAGCAGTTCTTC
TRBJ2-7	TRBV2	-	-	CASNLGSPYEQYF	TGTGCCAGCAACCTAGGCAGCCCCTACGAGCAGTACTTC
TRBJ1-1	TRBV6-5	-	-	CASSYSVNTEAFF	TGTGCCAGCAGTTACTCGGTGAACACTGAAGCTTTCTTT
TRBJ2-2	TRBV18	few	-	CASSPAGTSGELFF	TGTGCCAGCTCACCAGCCGGGACGAGCGGGGAGCTGTTTTTT
TRBJ1-5	TRBV5-6	-	TRBD1	CASSIGTGSQPQHF	TGTGCCAGCAGCATTGGGACAGGGAGTCAGCCCCAGCATTTT
TRBJ2-3	TRBV11-1	-	-	CASTRFMSGTDTQYF	TGTGCCAGCACCCGGTTTATGTCTGGCACAGATACGCAGTATTTT
TRBJ2-1	TRBV4-1	-	-	CASSQVLRDEQFF	TGCGCCAGCAGCCAAGTCTTACGGGATGAGCAGTTCTTC
TRBJ2-7	TRBV7-9	few	TRBD1	CASSEPGQGGYEQYF	TGTGCCAGCAGCGAACCGGGACAGGGGGGCTACGAGCAGTACTTC
TRBJ2-2	TRBV19	-	-	CASSIRVQENTGELFF	TGTGCCAGTAGTATAAGGGTCCAGGAGAACACCGGGGAGCTGTTTTTT
TRBJ2-2	TRBV11-2	-	TRBD1	CASSLVGGTGTGELFF	TGTGCCAGCAGCTTAGTCGGCGGGACAGGCACCGGGGAGCTGTTTTTT
TRBJ2-1	TRBV4-1	-	TRBD2	CASSDKGIAGILNEQFF	TGCGCCAGCAGCGACAAGGGGATAGCGGGAATTCTCAATGAGCAGTTCTTC
TRBJ1-5	TRBV19	-	-	CASTRLYSNQPQHF	TGTGCCAGTACTCGCCTATATAGCAATCAGCCCCAGCATTTT
TRBJ1-5	TRBV19	once	TRBD1	CASSTAPPGTGGFQPQHF	TGTGCCAGTAGTACCGCCCCCCCCGGGACAGGGGGCTTTCAGCCCCAGCATTTT
TRBJ1-2	TRBV19	-	-	CASSNPERGYGYTF	TGTGCCAGTAGTAACCCCGAGAGGGGGTATGGCTACACCTTC
TRBJ2-1	TRBV11-3	-	-	CASSFGLYNEQFF	TGTGCCAGCAGCTTTGGACTATACAATGAGCAGTTCTTC
TRBJ2-4	TRBV5-1	-	TRBD1	CASSLGNGQVGIQYF	TGCGCCAGCAGCTTGGGAAATGGACAGGTCGGCATTCAGTACTTC
TRBJ1-5	TRBV2	-	-	CASSEQGGNQPQHF	TGTGCCAGCAGTGAACAGGGAGGGAATCAGCCCCAGCATTTT
TRBJ2-5	TRBV7-7	-	-	CASSSGPSDGETQYF	TGTGCTAGCAGCTCGGGACCGTCGGACGGTGAGACCCAGTACTTC
TRBJ2-2	TRBV27	-	TRBD2	CASRPWGGRASGELFF	TGTGCCAGCAGACCATGGGGCGGGAGGGCCTCTGGGGAGCTGTTTTTT
TRBJ1-2	TRBV6-6	-	-	CASSPSTGFSFYGYTF	TGTGCCAGCAGTCCCAGCACAGGGTTTAGCTTCTATGGCTACACCTTC
TRBJ2-7	TRBV27	-	-	CASSLDEQYF	TGTGCCAGCAGTTTAGATGAGCAGTACTTC
TRBJ2-7	TRBV18	-	-	CASSRERILAGYEQYF	TGTGCCAGCTCACGGGAACGGATCCTTGCCGGCTACGAGCAGTACTTC
TRBJ2-2	TRBV5-1	once	-	CASSLDGARDTGELFF	TGCGCCAGCAGCTTGGACGGGGCTCGGGACACCGGGGAGCTGTTTTTT
TRBJ1-1	TRBV5-1	-	TRBD1	CASSSRTGNMNTEAFF	TGCGCCAGCAGCTCAAGGACAGGGAACATGAACACTGAAGCTTTCTTT